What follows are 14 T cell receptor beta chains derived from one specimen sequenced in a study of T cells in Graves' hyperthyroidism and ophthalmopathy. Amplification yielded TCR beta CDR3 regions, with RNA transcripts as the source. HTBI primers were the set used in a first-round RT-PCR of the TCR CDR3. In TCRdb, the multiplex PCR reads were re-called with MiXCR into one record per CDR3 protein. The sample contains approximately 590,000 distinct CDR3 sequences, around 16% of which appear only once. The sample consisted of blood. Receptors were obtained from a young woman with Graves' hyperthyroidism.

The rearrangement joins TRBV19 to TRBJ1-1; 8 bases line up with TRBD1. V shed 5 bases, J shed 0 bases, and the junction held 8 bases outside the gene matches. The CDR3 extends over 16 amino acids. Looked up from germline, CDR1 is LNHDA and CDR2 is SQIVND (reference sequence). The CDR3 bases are TGTGCCAGTAGTCCACGGACAGGGCCCATGAACACTGAAGCTTTCTTT. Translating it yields CASSPRTGPMNTEAFF.

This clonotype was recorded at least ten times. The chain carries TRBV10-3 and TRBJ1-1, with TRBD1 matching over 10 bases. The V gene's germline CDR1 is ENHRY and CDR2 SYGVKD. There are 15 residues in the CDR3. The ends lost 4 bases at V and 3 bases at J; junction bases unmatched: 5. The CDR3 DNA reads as TGTGCCATCAGTGGCGCCGGGACAGGGGACACTGAAGCTTTCTTT. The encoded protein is CAISGAGTGDTEAFF.

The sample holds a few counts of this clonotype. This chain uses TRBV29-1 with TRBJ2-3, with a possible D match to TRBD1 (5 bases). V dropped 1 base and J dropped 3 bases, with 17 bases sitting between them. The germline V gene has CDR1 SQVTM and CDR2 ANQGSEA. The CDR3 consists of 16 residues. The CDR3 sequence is CSVEGPAGWETDTQYF. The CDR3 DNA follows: TGCAGCGTTGAAGGTCCCGCAGGGTGGGAAACAGATACGCAGTATTTT.

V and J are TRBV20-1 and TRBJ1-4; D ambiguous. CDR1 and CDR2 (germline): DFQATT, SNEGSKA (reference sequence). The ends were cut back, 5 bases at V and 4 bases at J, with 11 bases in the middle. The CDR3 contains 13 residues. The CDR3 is CSARIEVNEKLFF. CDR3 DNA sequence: TGCAGTGCTCGAATTGAAGTTAATGAAAAACTGTTTTTT.

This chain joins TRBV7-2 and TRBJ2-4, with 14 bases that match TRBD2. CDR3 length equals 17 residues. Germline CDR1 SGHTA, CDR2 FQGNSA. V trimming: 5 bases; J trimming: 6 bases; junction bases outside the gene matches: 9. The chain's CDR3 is CASSPRLAGGGGNIQYF. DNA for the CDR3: TGTGCCAGCAGCCCCAGACTAGCGGGAGGGGGTGGAAACATTCAGTACTTC.

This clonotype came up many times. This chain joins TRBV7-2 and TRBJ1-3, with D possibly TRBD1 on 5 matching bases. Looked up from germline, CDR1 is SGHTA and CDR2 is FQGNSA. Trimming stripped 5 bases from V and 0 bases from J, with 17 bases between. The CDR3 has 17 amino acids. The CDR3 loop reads CASSRPGTGISGNTIYF. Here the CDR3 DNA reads TGTGCCAGCAGCCGTCCCGGGACGGGGATCTCTGGAAACACCATATATTTT.

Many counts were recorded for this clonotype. CDR3 bases: TGCAGCGTACGGACAGGCCGAACCGGGGAGCTGTTTTTT. This encodes CSVRTGRTGELFF. The chain couples TRBV29-1 to TRBJ2-2; TRBD1 matches at 7 bases. CDR1 is SQVTM and CDR2 is ANQGSEA in the germline V gene. Trimming removed 6 bases from V and 5 bases from J; junction bases left unmatched: 6. This CDR3 is 13 amino acids long.

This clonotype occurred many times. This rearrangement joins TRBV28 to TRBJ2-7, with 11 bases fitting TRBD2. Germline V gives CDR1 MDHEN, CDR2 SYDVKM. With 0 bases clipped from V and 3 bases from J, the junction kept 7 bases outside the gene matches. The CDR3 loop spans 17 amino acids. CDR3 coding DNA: TGTGCCAGCAGTTTATGGGGGGCCGGGACTAGCGGCTACGAGCAGTACTTC. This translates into CASSLWGAGTSGYEQYF.

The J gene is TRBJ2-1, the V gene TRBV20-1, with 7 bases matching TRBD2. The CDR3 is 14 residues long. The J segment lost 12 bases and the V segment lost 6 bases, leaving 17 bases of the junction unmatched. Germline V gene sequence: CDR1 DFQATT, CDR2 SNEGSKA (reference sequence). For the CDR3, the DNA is TGCAGTGCCACTAGCGTACTGGAGTGGATTGGGCAGTTCTTC. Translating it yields CSATSVLEWIGQFF.

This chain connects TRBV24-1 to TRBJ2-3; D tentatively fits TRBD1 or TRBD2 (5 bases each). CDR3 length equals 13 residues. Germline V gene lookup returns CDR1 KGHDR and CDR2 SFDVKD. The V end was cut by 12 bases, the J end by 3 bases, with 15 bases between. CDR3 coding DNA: TGTGCCTCTCAACAGAGGGGAACAGATACGCAGTATTTT. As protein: CASQQRGTDTQYF.

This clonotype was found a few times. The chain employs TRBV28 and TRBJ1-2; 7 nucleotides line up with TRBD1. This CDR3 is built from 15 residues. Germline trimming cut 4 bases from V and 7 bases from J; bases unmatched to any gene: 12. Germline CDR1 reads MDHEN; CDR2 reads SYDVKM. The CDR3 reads CASSYLATGVGGYTF. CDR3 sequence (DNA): TGTGCCAGCAGTTATCTTGCCACAGGGGTCGGTGGCTACACCTTC.

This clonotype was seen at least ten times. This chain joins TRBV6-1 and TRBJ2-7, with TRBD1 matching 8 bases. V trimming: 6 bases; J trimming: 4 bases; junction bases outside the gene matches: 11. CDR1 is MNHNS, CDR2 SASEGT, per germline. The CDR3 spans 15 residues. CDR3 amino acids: CASSFLGQGGYEQYF. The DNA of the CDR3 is TGTGCCAGCAGCTTCTTAGGACAGGGTGGATACGAGCAGTACTTC.

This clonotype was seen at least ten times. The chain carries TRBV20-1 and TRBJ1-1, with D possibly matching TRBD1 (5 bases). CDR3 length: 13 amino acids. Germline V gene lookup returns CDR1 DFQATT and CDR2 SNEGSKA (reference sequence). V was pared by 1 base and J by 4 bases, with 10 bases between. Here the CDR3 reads CSARGTSVTEAFF. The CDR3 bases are TGCAGTGCTAGAGGGACATCGGTCACTGAAGCTTTCTTT.

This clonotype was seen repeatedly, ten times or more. The CDR3 here is CASSLDLGYNEQFF. DNA for the CDR3: TGTGCCAGCTCCCTGGACCTTGGATACAATGAGCAGTTCTTC. The chain combines TRBV6-1 with TRBJ2-1; D is unclear. Per the germline V gene, CDR1 is MNHNS and CDR2 is SASEGT. This CDR3 contains 14 residues. Trimming removed 8 bases at V and 4 bases at J, with 15 bases between.